Below, 7 T cell receptor beta chains from the same sample are listed, as sequenced in a study of T cells in localized non-small cell lung cancer. Repertoires were generated with immunoSEQ multiplex PCR, while TCRdb's copy carries only in-frame clones and drops some. The top ten clones hold under 3% of a sample with about 24,000 clones, 90% to 95% of them seen once. The sequenced sample was peripheral blood, obtained before any cancer treatment. The receptors originated from a woman between 35 and 75 years old with stage I lung adenocarcinoma.

This chain connects TRBV2 to TRBJ2-3; 10 bases align to TRBD2. Germline CDR1 reads SNHLY; CDR2 reads FYNNEI. The CDR3 has 15 amino acids. V lost 6 bases to trimming and J lost 2 bases; unmatched junction nucleotides: 5. The CDR3 bases are TGTGCCAGCAGACCCGGGACTAGCGTCACAGATACGCAGTATTTT. It encodes CASRPGTSVTDTQYF.

The chain carries TRBV28 and TRBJ1-4; the D gene is possibly TRBD1 (5 bases). Trimming shortened V by 3 bases and J by 13 bases, and 15 bases separated the two germline ends. The CDR3 spans 13 residues. Germline assignment: CDR1 MDHEN and CDR2 SYDVKM. Here the CDR3 DNA reads TGTGCCAGCAGTTTGGGGTGGGGGAACGGACTGTTTTTT. It codes for CASSLGWGNGLFF.

This sequence joins TRBV7-2 and TRBJ2-6; D is possibly TRBD1 or TRBD2 (5 bases each). Trimming took off 1 base at V and 4 bases at J, with 8 bases between the two ends. Germline loops: CDR1 SGHTA, CDR2 FQGNSA. The CDR3 loop spans 15 amino acids. The CDR3 coding sequence is TGTGCCAGCAGCTTAGGGGGGTCCGGGGCCAACGTCCTGACTTTC. Protein product: CASSLGGSGANVLTF.

V usage is TRBV5-6 and J usage is TRBJ2-4; 7 nucleotides align to TRBD1. Germline V CDR1 and CDR2: SGHDT, YYEEEE. V lost 4 bases, J lost 2 bases, and 9 bases stayed unmatched. The CDR3 runs 16 residues. The CDR3 loop reads CASSLRQGITKNIQYF. The DNA of the CDR3 is TGTGCCAGCAGCCTGCGACAGGGTATAACCAAAAACATTCAGTACTTC.

The genes are TRBV28 and TRBJ1-5; 7 nucleotides match TRBD1. Germline loops: CDR1 MDHEN, CDR2 SYDVKM. The V gene end was trimmed by 3 bases and the J gene end by 5 bases; junction bases not matched to a gene: 4. The CDR3 extends over 14 amino acids. CDR3 sequence reads: CASSFETGYQPQHF. The CDR3 bases are TGTGCCAGCAGTTTTGAGACAGGGTATCAGCCCCAGCATTTT.

J is TRBJ2-2 and V is TRBV5-1; no definite D call. The CDR3 sequence is 14 residues long. V lost 6 bases, J lost 1 base, and 10 bases lay in between. In germline, CDR1 is SGHRS, CDR2 YFSETQ. CDR3 bases: TGCGCCAGCACCTGGCGGAAGAACACCGGGGAGCTGTTTTTT. Protein: CASTWRKNTGELFF.

The chain combines TRBV6-5 with TRBJ2-7; D not resolved. CDR3 length: 12 amino acids. Germline lookup yields CDR1 MNHEY and CDR2 SVGAGI. Trimming took 0 bases from V and 2 from J, leaving 2 bases between them. The CDR3 sequence is CASSYSPYEQYF. The CDR3 bases are TGTGCCAGCAGTTACTCCCCCTACGAGCAGTACTTC.